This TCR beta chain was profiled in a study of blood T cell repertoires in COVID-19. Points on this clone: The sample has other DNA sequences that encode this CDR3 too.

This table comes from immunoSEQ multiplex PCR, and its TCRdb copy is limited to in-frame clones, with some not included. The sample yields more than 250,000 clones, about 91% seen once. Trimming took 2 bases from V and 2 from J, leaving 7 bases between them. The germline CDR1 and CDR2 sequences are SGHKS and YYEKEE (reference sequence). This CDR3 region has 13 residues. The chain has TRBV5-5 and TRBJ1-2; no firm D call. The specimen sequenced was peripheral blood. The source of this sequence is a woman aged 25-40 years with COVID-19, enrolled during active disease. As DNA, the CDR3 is TGTGCCAGCAGCTTAGGGAGCAACTATGGCTACACCTTC. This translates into CASSLGSNYGYTF.